These 12 T cell receptor beta chains came from one sample sequenced in a study of T-cell memory formation after mild COVID-19. TCRdb ran MiXCR on the 5' RACE reads and lists one entry per CDR3 protein. The data contain about 610,000 distinct CDR3 sequences, 15% to 20% of them singletons. The sample consisted of PBMCs or a T cell subset sorted from them (not recorded which). Receptors originate from an adult woman who had mild COVID-19 (a few samples of this study predate the infection). Cell type and time point are not known.

This clonotype was detected a few times. The V call is TRBV6-2 or TRBV6-3, the J call TRBJ1-5, with 7 bases matching TRBD1. Germline CDR1 and CDR2: MNHEY and SVGEGT. This CDR3 region has 15 residues. V was clipped by 2 bases and J by 11 bases; unmatched bases: 12. For the CDR3, the DNA is TGTGCCAGCAGTTACGAACGCGAGGACAGGCGGGCCCAGCATTTT. As protein: CASSYEREDRRAQHF.

The rearrangement joins TRBV29-1 to TRBJ1-2, with D possibly TRBD1 on 5 matching bases. Trimming stripped 3 bases from V and 5 bases from J, with 10 bases between. The CDR3 is made up of 12 amino acids. Germline CDR1 and CDR2: SQVTM and ANQGSEA. The CDR3 nucleotides are TGCAGCGTTGACACAGGAGTATATGGCTACACCTTC. Its translation is CSVDTGVYGYTF. The entire variable domain, with the rest obtained from reference TRBV29-1 and TRBJ1-2, is as follows: SAVISQKPSRDICQRGTSLTIQCQVDSQVTMMFWYRQQPGQSLTLIATANQGSEATYESGFVIDKFPISRPNLTFSTLTVSNMSPEDSSIYLCSVDTGVYGYTFGSGTRLTVV.

V usage is TRBV7-9 and J usage is TRBJ2-1; 7 bases are shared with TRBD1. The CDR3 is 15 amino acids. Trimming cost V 5 bases and J 8 bases; bases outside gene matches: 12. Germline V gives CDR1 SEHNR, CDR2 FQNEAQ (reference sequence). CDR3 sequence reads: CASSPGDSQYHEQFF. CDR3 sequence (DNA): TGTGCCAGCAGCCCCGGGGACAGTCAGTACCATGAGCAGTTCTTC. The variable domain in full, with the rest retrieved from reference TRBV7-9 and TRBJ2-1, is DTGVSQNPRHKITKRGQNVTFRCDPISEHNRLYWYRQTLGQGPEFLTYFQNEAQLEKSRLLSDRFSAERPKGSFSTLEIQRTEQGDSAMYLCASSPGDSQYHEQFFGPGTRLTVL.

The genes are TRBV15 and TRBJ1-5; TRBD1 matches 7 bases. This CDR3 region has 18 residues. The germline V gene encodes CDR1 LNHNV and CDR2 YYDKDF (reference sequence). The V segment lost 1 base and the J segment 7 bases; nucleotides outside the gene matches: 16. The CDR3 sequence: CATSRATGADQGRQPQHF. Here the CDR3 DNA reads TGTGCCACCAGCAGAGCAACAGGGGCCGACCAAGGAAGGCAGCCCCAGCATTTT.

This clonotype has only a few counts. Here the CDR3 reads CASSAHGGYSYNEQFF. CDR3 DNA: TGTGCCAGCAGCGCCCACGGGGGATACTCCTACAATGAGCAGTTCTTC. The V and J genes are TRBV7-9 and TRBJ2-1, with D possibly being TRBD2 (6 bases). This CDR3 region has 16 residues. Germline V lookup: CDR1 SEHNR, CDR2 FQNEAQ (reference sequence). V gave up 5 bases and J gave up 0 bases, with 14 bases separating them.

This rearrangement joins TRBV19 to TRBJ1-2; unclear D gene. Trimming shortened V by 4 bases and J by 8 bases, and 14 bases separated the two germline ends. The CDR3 is 13 amino acids. Germline V gene data show CDR1 as LNHDA and CDR2 as SQIVND (reference sequence). The chain's CDR3 is CASSRDVYDGYTF. The CDR3 DNA follows: TGTGCCAGTAGTAGAGACGTATACGACGGCTACACCTTC.

This clonotype is medium-sized. V is TRBV15 and J is TRBJ2-3; TRBD2 might be the D (6 bases). Germline assignment: CDR1 LNHNV and CDR2 YYDKDF (reference sequence). CDR3 length: 18 residues. V lost 0 bases and J lost 6, with 22 bases in between. CDR3 in DNA: TGTGCCACCAGCAGAGATCGATTAGGCGGGGCCGCATTTGATACGCAGTATTTT. Translation gives CATSRDRLGGAAFDTQYF. The complete variable domain, with remaining parts taken from reference TRBV15 and TRBJ2-3, reads DAMVIQNPRYQVTQFGKPVTLSCSQTLNHNVMYWYQQKSSQAPKLLFHYYDKDFNNEADTPDNFQSRRPNTSFCFLDIRSPGLGDTAMYLCATSRDRLGGAAFDTQYFGPGTRLTVL.

This clonotype was recorded a few times. The chain carries TRBV15 and TRBJ1-1, with a possible D match to TRBD1 (6 bases). With 3 bases removed from V and 1 base from J, the gap between germline ends came to 9 bases. This CDR3 comprises 14 residues. The germline V gene encodes CDR1 LNHNV and CDR2 YYDKDF (reference sequence). The CDR3 reads CATSSRGGNTEAFF. CDR3 sequence (DNA): TGTGCCACCAGCAGCAGGGGAGGGAACACTGAAGCTTTCTTT. Variable domain in full (rest from reference TRBV15 and TRBJ1-1): DAMVIQNPRYQVTQFGKPVTLSCSQTLNHNVMYWYQQKSSQAPKLLFHYYDKDFNNEADTPDNFQSRRPNTSFCFLDIRSPGLGDTAMYLCATSSRGGNTEAFFGQGTRLTVV.

V usage is TRBV15 and J usage is TRBJ2-1; TRBD2 matches 7 bases. This CDR3 has 15 residues. Germline values: CDR1 LNHNV, CDR2 YYDKDF (reference sequence). V lost 0 bases and J lost 6; bases outside the gene matches: 5. This CDR3 is CATSRDGGLLNEQFF. CDR3 in DNA: TGTGCCACCAGCAGAGATGGGGGACTACTCAATGAGCAGTTCTTC.

This clonotype was seen a handful of times. The rearrangement uses TRBV7-9 and TRBJ2-5; tentatively, D is TRBD1 (6 bases). CDR1 and CDR2 (germline): SEHNR, FQNEAQ (reference sequence). V was cut by 2 bases and J by 1 base, with 11 bases left in between. The CDR3 sequence is 15 residues long. CDR3 in amino acids: CASSLPTGTQETQYF. The CDR3 DNA reads as TGTGCCAGCAGCTTACCTACAGGGACCCAAGAGACCCAGTACTTC. The full variable domain, rest sourced from reference TRBV7-9 and TRBJ2-5, is DTGVSQNPRHKITKRGQNVTFRCDPISEHNRLYWYRQTLGQGPEFLTYFQNEAQLEKSRLLSDRFSAERPKGSFSTLEIQRTEQGDSAMYLCASSLPTGTQETQYFGPGTRLLVL.

In its sample, this clonotype was seen a few times. V usage is TRBV7-4 and J usage is TRBJ2-3; TRBD2 matches at 11 bases. This CDR3 has 18 residues. The V and J ends lost 5 bases and 0 bases, in that order; junction bases with no gene match: 10. The germline V gene encodes CDR1 SGHVT and CDR2 SQSDAQ. DNA for the CDR3: TGTGCCAGCAGCCCAACTAGCGGGGGACCCAATAGCACAGATACGCAGTATTTT. Residues: CASSPTSGGPNSTDTQYF. The whole variable domain, filled in from reference TRBV7-4 and TRBJ2-3, reads GAGVSQSPRYKVAKRGRDVALRCDSISGHVTLYWYRQTLGQGSEVLTYSQSDAQRDKSGRPSGRFSAERPERSVSTLKIQRTEQGDSAVYLCASSPTSGGPNSTDTQYFGPGTRLTVL.

This clonotype was counted many times. This chain connects TRBV21-1 to TRBJ2-4; the table calls TRBD2, which could not be checked here. TRBV21-1 is reported as a pseudogene. This CDR3 region has 21 residues. The CDR3 region is CASSKSGVGLAGIRAKNIQYF. The CDR3 DNA follows: TGTGCCAGCAGCAAATCCGGGGTCGGACTAGCGGGAATAAGGGCCAAAAACATTCAGTACTTC.